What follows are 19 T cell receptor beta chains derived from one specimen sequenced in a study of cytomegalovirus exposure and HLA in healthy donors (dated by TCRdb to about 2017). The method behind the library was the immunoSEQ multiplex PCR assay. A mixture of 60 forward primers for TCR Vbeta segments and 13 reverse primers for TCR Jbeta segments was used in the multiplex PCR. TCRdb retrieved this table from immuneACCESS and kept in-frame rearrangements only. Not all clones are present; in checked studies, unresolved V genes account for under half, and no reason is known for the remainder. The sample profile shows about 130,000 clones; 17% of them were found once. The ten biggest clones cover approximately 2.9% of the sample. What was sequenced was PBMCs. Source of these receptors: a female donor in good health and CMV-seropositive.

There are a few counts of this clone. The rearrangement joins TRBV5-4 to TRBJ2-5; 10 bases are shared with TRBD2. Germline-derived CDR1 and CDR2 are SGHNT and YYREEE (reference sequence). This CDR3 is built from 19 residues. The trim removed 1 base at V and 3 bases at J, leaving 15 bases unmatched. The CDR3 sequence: CASSLPAPRTSGWEETQYF. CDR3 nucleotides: TGTGCCAGCAGCTTGCCCGCTCCGAGGACTAGCGGTTGGGAAGAGACCCAGTACTTC. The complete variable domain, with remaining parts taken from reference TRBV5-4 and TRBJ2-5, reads ETGVTQSPTHLIKTRGQQVTLRCSSQSGHNTVSWYQQALGQGPQFIFQYYREEENGRGNFPPRFSGLQFPNYSSELNVNALELDDSALYLCASSLPAPRTSGWEETQYFGPGTRLLVL.

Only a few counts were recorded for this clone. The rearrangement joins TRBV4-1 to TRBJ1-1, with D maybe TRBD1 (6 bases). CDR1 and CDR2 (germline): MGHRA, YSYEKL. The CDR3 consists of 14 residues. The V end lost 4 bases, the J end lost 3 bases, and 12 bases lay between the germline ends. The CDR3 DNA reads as TGCGCCAGCAGCCGTAAACAGGGTGACACTGAAGCTTTCTTT. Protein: CASSRKQGDTEAFF.

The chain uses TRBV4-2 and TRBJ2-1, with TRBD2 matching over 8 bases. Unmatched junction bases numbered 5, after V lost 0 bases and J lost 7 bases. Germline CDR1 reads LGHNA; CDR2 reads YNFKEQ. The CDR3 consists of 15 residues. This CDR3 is CASSQESGSRNEQFF. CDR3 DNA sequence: TGTGCCAGCAGCCAAGAGAGCGGGAGCCGGAATGAGCAGTTCTTC.

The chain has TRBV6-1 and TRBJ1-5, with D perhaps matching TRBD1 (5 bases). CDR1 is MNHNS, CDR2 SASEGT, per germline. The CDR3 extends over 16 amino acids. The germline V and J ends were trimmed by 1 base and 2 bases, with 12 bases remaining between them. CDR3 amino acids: CASSEVWWGGNQPQHF. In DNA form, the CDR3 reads TGTGCCAGCAGTGAAGTGTGGTGGGGGGGCAATCAGCCCCAGCATTTT.

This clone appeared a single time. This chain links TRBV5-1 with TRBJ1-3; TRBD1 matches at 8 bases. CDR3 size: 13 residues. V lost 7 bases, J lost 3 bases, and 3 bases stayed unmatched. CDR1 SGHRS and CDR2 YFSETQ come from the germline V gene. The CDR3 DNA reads TGCGCCAGCGGAGACAGGGGTGGAAACACCATATATTTT. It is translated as CASGDRGGNTIYF.

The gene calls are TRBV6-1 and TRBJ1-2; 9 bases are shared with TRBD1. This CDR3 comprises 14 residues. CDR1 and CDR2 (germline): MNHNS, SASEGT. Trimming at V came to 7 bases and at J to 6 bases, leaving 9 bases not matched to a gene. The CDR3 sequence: CASNTRDRVDGYTF. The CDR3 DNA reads TGTGCCAGCAATACTCGGGACAGGGTCGATGGCTACACCTTC.

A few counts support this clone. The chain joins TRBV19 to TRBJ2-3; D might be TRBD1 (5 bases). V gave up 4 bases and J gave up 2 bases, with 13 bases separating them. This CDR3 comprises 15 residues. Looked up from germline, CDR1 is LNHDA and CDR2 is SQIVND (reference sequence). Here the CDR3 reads CASSNPTEPTDTQYF. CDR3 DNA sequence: TGTGCCAGTAGTAACCCGACAGAACCCACAGATACGCAGTATTTT.

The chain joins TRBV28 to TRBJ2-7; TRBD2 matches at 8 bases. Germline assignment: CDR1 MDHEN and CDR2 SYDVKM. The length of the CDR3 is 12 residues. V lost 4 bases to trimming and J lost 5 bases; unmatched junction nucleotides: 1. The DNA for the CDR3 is TGTGCCAGCAGTTCAGCGGGAGACGAGCAGTACTTC. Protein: CASSSAGDEQYF.

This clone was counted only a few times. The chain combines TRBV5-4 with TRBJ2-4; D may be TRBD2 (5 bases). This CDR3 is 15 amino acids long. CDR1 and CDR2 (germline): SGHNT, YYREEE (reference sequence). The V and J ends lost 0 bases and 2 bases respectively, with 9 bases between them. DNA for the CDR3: TGTGCCAGCAGCTTGGGAGGGTTCTCCAAAAACATTCAGTACTTC. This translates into CASSLGGFSKNIQYF.

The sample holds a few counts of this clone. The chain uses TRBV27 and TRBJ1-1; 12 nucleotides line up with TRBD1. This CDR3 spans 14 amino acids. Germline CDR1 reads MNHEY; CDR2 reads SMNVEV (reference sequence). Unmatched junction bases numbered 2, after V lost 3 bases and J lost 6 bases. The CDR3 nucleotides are TGTGCCAGCAGTTTGGGGACAGGGGGCTCTGAAGCTTTCTTT. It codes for CASSLGTGGSEAFF.

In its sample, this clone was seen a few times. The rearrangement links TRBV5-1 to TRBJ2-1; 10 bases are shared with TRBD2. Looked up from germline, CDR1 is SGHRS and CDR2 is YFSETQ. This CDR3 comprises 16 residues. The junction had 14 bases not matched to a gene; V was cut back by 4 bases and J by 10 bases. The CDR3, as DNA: TGCGCCAGCAGCCCCGAAGCCAGCGGGAGGGTGCGGGAGCAGTTCTTC. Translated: CASSPEASGRVREQFF. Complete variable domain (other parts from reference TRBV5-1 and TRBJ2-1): KAGVTQTPRYLIKTRGQQVTLSCSPISGHRSVSWYQQTPGQGLQFLFEYFSETQRNKGNFPGRFSGRQFSNSRSEMNVSTLELGDSALYLCASSPEASGRVREQFFGPGTRLTVL.

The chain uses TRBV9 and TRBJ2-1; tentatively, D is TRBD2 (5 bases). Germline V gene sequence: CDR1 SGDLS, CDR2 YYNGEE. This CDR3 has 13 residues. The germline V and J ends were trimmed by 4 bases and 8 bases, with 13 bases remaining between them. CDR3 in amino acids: CASSPETIHEQFF. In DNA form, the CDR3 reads TGTGCCAGCAGCCCCGAGACTATCCATGAGCAGTTCTTC.

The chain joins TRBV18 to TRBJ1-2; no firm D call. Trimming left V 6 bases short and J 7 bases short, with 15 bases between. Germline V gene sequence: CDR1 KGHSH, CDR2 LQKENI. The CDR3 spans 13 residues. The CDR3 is CASSRTLELGYTF. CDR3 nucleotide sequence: TGTGCCAGCTCCCGAACCTTAGAGCTTGGCTACACCTTC.

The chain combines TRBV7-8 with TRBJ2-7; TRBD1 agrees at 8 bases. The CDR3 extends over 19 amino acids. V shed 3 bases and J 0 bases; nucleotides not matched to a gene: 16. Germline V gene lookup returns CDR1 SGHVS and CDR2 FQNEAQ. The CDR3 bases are TGTGCCAGCAGCTTTCGACGACAGGGGACCCTAAAGGACTCCTACGAGCAGTACTTC. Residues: CASSFRRQGTLKDSYEQYF.

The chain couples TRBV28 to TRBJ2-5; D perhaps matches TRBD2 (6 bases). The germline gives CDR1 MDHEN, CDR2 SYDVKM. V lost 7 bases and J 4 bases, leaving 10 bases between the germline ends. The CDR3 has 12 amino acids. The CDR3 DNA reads TGTGCCAGCACGCGGGGTCTAGAGACCCAGTACTTC. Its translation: CASTRGLETQYF. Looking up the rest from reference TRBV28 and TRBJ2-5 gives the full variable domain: DVKVTQSSRYLVKRTGEKVFLECVQDMDHENMFWYRQDPGLGLRLIYFSYDVKMKEKGDIPEGYSVSREKKERFSLILESASTNQTSMYLCASTRGLETQYFGPGTRLLVL.

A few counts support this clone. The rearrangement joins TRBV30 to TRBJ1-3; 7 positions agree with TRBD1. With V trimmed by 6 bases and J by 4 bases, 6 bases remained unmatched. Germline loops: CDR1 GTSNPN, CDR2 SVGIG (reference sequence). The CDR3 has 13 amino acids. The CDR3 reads CACGTVMGNTIYF. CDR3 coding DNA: TGTGCCTGCGGGACAGTTATGGGAAACACCATATATTTT.

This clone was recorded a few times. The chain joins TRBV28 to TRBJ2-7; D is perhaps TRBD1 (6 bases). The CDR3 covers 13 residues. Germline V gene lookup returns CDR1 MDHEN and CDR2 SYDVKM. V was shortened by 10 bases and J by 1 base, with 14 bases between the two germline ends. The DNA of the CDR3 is TGTGCCACCCTAGACAGGTCTTCCTACGAGCAGTACTTC. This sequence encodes CATLDRSSYEQYF.

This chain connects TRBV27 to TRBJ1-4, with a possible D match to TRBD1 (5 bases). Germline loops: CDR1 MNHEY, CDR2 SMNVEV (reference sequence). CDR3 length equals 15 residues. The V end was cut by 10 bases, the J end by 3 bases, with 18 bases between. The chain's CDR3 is CATAPAWGANEKLFF. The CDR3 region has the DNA TGTGCCACCGCCCCGGCGTGGGGGGCTAATGAAAAACTGTTTTTT.

The CDR3 protein is CASSQDGAGGGQPQHF. The CDR3 region has the DNA TGCGCCAGCAGCCAAGACGGTGCAGGGGGAGGTCAGCCCCAGCATTTT. The gene calls are TRBV4-3 and TRBJ1-5, with 7 bases fitting TRBD1. J gave up 6 bases and V 0 bases, and 8 bases lay outside the gene matches. The CDR3 is made up of 16 amino acids. The germline gives CDR1 LGHNA, CDR2 YSLEER.